This T cell receptor beta chain was obtained from a study of T cell responses to AZD1222 COVID-19 vaccine. The overall study: Whether given at about 4 or about 12 weeks, second doses were pooled. Study-level points and caveats: White British people made up most donors, females outnumbered males, and clonal diversity was possibly underestimated. Reportedly, nearly half of unique spike TCRs recognized epitopes outside B.1.351/B.1.1.7 mutations. The span of vaccine-associated CD4 TCRs extended across spike, with dominance at 160-218 and 743-854.

Profiled with immunoSEQ multiplex PCR; TCRdb holds only in-frame clones, not every one. The repertoire includes some 30,000 clones, approximately 90% of them detected once, and roughly 44% sits in the top ten. Worth noting for this clone: Its cognate antigen is unknown.

Germline V lookup: CDR1 SGHTA, CDR2 FQGNSA. The CDR3 totals 18 residues. With 2 bases clipped from V and 2 bases from J, the junction kept 9 bases outside the gene matches. The chain combines TRBV7-2 with TRBJ2-6; TRBD1 agrees at 7 bases. The sequencing used peripheral blood, collected on day 0 of AZD1222 vaccination. This clonotype was sampled from an adult in good health. DNA of the CDR3: TGTGCCAGCAGCTTACGACGGACAGGTTCTGCTGGGGCCAACGTCCTGACTTTC. This gives the protein CASSLRRTGSAGANVLTF.